Detailed here is one TCR beta chain. What it recognizes is unknown. The data belong to a study of T cell responses to AZD1222 COVID-19 vaccine. Study results and limitations: The study sampled repertoires only after the peak T cell response.

Only in-frame clones appear in the TCRdb table, and some are missing; sequencing was by immunoSEQ multiplex PCR. Counted here are about 170,000 clones, about nine tenths occurring once; the ten biggest clones make up more than 1.5%. V was shortened by 2 bases and J by 2 bases, with 18 bases between the two germline ends. CDR3 length equals 17 residues. Per germline, CDR1 LNHDA and CDR2 SQIVND (reference sequence). The sequenced sample was peripheral blood, obtained on day 0 of AZD1222 vaccination. The TCR was taken from an adult in good health. The chain carries TRBV19 and TRBJ2-5; possible D gene TRBD2, 6 bases. The CDR3: CASSIWAGLPRQETQYF. Here the CDR3 DNA reads TGTGCCAGTAGTATATGGGCGGGGTTACCCCGTCAAGAGACCCAGTACTTC.